This T cell receptor (beta chain) was obtained from a study of T cell responses to AZD1222 COVID-19 vaccine. TCRdb keeps only in-frame clones here, not all; method: immunoSEQ multiplex PCR. The sample shows roughly 120,000 clones, less than 90% of them seen only once. To note about this clone: Its antigen is unknown.

General observations from the study: Donors were largely white British and mainly female; clonal diversity was possibly underestimated. Spike as a whole was targeted by vaccine-associated CD4 TCRs, dominant at 160-218 and 743-854. Repertoires in all cases were sampled only once the peak T cell response had passed.

The V end was cut by 6 bases, the J end by 1 base, with 10 bases between. The length of the CDR3 is 14 residues. CDR1 and CDR2 (germline): LNHDA, SQIVND (reference sequence). This TCR came from an adult in good health. This rearrangement joins TRBV19 to TRBJ1-5, with no clear D. Sequences were derived from peripheral blood, sampled on day 0 of AZD1222 vaccination. CDR3 sequence reads: CASRPRESNQPQHF. CDR3 DNA sequence: TGTGCCAGTAGGCCCCGGGAGAGCAATCAGCCCCAGCATTTT.